Listed here are 30 T cell receptor beta chains from one sample, sequenced in a study of blood T cell repertoires in COVID-19. Sequencing was performed with immunoSEQ multiplex PCR; in TCRdb, only in-frame clones are kept and a portion is missing. The table includes about 260,000 clones, 88% detected once. The sequencing input was peripheral blood. These receptors originate from a man aged 55 to 70 who had recovered from COVID-19.

J is TRBJ2-2 and V is TRBV30; 7 positions agree with TRBD1. This CDR3 comprises 15 residues. Germline CDR1 and CDR2: GTSNPN and SVGIG (reference sequence). Losses at the gene ends were 3 bases for V and 4 bases for J; bases not matched to a gene: 8. CDR3 region: CAWRKGASGTGELFF. CDR3 nucleotides: TGTGCCTGGAGAAAGGGGGCTTCGGGCACCGGGGAGCTGTTTTTT.

This chain uses TRBV2 with TRBJ1-6; 9 bases match TRBD1. Germline V gene sequence: CDR1 SNHLY, CDR2 FYNNEI. CDR3 length: 14 residues. J gave up 4 bases and V 8 bases, and 3 bases lay outside the gene matches. The CDR3 sequence: CASGGQGYNSPLHF. The DNA of the CDR3 is TGTGCCAGCGGAGGACAGGGGTATAATTCACCCCTCCACTTT.

DNA for the CDR3: TGTGCCAGCTCACGGAAACAGGGGGAGGGGTATCAGCCCCAGCATTTT. Translated: CASSRKQGEGYQPQHF. V usage is TRBV18 and J usage is TRBJ1-5; TRBD1 agrees at 8 bases. V shed 4 bases and J 5 bases; nucleotides not matched to a gene: 10. The germline V gene encodes CDR1 KGHSH and CDR2 LQKENI. The CDR3 has 16 residues. The full variable domain, rest sourced from reference TRBV18 and TRBJ1-5, is NAGVMQNPRHLVRRRGQEARLRCSPMKGHSHVYWYRQLPEEGLKFMVYLQKENIIDESGMPKERFSAEFPKEGPSILRIQQVVRGDSAAYFCASSRKQGEGYQPQHFGDGTRLSIL.

The DNA of the CDR3 is TGTGCCAGCAGTCGGACACCCTTCTGGAGCTACACCTTC. This translates into CASSRTPFWSYTF. V gene TRBV6-5 combines with J gene TRBJ1-2, with D perhaps TRBD1 (5 bases). Germline V CDR1 and CDR2: MNHEY, SVGAGI. V was pared by 5 bases and J by 9 bases, with 16 bases between. This CDR3 comprises 13 residues.

This chain connects TRBV9 to TRBJ2-1, with D tentatively TRBD2 (6 bases). V was pared by 1 base and J by 6 bases, with 14 bases between. Germline-derived CDR1 and CDR2 are SGDLS and YYNGEE. There are 15 residues in the CDR3. The CDR3 loop reads CASSVMGLALNEQFF. The CDR3 nucleotides are TGTGCCAGCAGCGTAATGGGCCTAGCGCTCAATGAGCAGTTCTTC. The full variable domain, with the rest looked up from reference TRBV9 and TRBJ2-1, is DSGVTQTPKHLITATGQRVTLRCSPRSGDLSVYWYQQSLDQGLQFLIQYYNGEERAKGNILERFSAQQFPDLHSELNLSSLELGDSALYFCASSVMGLALNEQFFGPGTRLTVL.

This clone was recorded once. V is TRBV7-9 and J is TRBJ1-1; 7 bases map to TRBD1. V was pared by 1 base and J by 9 bases, with 8 bases of the junction left unmatched. The CDR3 length is 14 residues. Germline V gene sequence: CDR1 SEHNR, CDR2 FQNEAQ (reference sequence). CDR3 nucleotides: TGTGCCAGCAGCTTAGGGTCCCAGGGGGGCCAAGCTTTCTTT. Amino acids: CASSLGSQGGQAFF.

CDR3 nucleotides: TGTGCCTGGAGTGTACAACTAGGAGGCCGTGGCTACACCTTC. Translation: CAWSVQLGGRGYTF. The gene calls are TRBV30 and TRBJ1-2, with unresolved D. V was shortened by 0 bases and J by 7 bases, with 15 bases between the two germline ends. The CDR3 extends over 14 amino acids. Germline V CDR1 and CDR2: GTSNPN, SVGIG (reference sequence).

The chain recombines TRBV7-7 with TRBJ2-5, with D tentatively TRBD1 (6 bases). CDR1 is SSHAT and CDR2 is FNYEAQ in the germline V gene (reference sequence). Trimming took 5 bases from V and 0 from J, leaving 10 bases between them. The CDR3 length is 14 residues. This chain's CDR3 is CASSKQGNQETQYF. CDR3 DNA: TGTGCCAGCAGCAAACAGGGAAACCAAGAGACCCAGTACTTC.

The rearrangement uses TRBV28 and TRBJ1-6; 7 bases match TRBD1. The V gene's germline CDR1 is MDHEN and CDR2 SYDVKM. CDR3 length: 12 residues. The CDR3 region is CASEGAGSPLHF. The CDR3, as DNA: TGTGCTTCTGAGGGGGCAGGTTCACCCCTCCACTTT.

This chain connects TRBV10-3 to TRBJ2-5, with TRBD2 identical over 10 bases. CDR1 is ENHRY, CDR2 SYGVKD, per germline. V lost 5 bases, J lost 3 bases, and 3 bases stayed unmatched. The CDR3 loop spans 14 amino acids. In DNA form, the CDR3 reads TGTGCCATCAGTAGCGGGGGGGCGAAAGAGACCCAGTACTTC. Its translation: CAISSGGAKETQYF.

The chain employs TRBV5-4 and TRBJ2-7, with TRBD1 matching 7 bases. The CDR3 is made up of 15 amino acids. Per germline, CDR1 SGHNT and CDR2 YYREEE (reference sequence). The V and J ends lost 3 bases and 5 bases, in that order; junction bases with no gene match: 11. The CDR3, as DNA: TGTGCCAGCAGCTCCCCTAGGGGGCCCATAAACGAGCAGTACTTC. This gives the protein CASSSPRGPINEQYF.

This clone was observed a few times. This sequence joins TRBV7-9 and TRBJ2-1, with D perhaps TRBD1 (7 bases). Germline V gene lookup returns CDR1 SEHNR and CDR2 FQNEAQ (reference sequence). CDR3 length equals 18 residues. Trimming removed 1 base at V and 8 bases at J, with 24 bases between. In DNA form, the CDR3 reads TGTGCCAGCAGCTTAGTTTTCAGGGACAGAAAGGGGGGCCATGAGCAGTTCTTC. It codes for CASSLVFRDRKGGHEQFF.

The CDR3 loop reads CASRSVTSGNTIYF. For the CDR3, the DNA is TGCGCCAGCAGAAGCGTAACCTCTGGAAACACCATATATTTT. This chain links TRBV5-1 with TRBJ1-3; D not resolved. CDR3 size: 14 residues. Germline V gives CDR1 SGHRS, CDR2 YFSETQ. V lost 5 bases to trimming and J lost 0 bases, with 9 bases between them.

The chain links TRBV10-3 to TRBJ2-3; 13 bases are shared with TRBD2. The germline gives CDR1 ENHRY, CDR2 SYGVKD. This CDR3 is built from 16 residues. Unmatched junction bases numbered 10, after V lost 8 bases and J lost 5 bases. Written as DNA, the CDR3 is TGTGCCATCGGCCTGAAGTGGACTAGCGGGGGAGATACGCAGTATTTT. This encodes CAIGLKWTSGGDTQYF.

The sample holds a few counts of this clone. The J gene is TRBJ1-2, the V gene TRBV10-3, with TRBD1 matching over 7 bases. Per germline, CDR1 ENHRY and CDR2 SYGVKD. V gave up 6 bases and J gave up 7 bases; unmatched junction bases: 5. The CDR3 runs to 12 residues. This CDR3 reads CAIRGQLGGYTF. CDR3 nucleotides: TGTGCCATCAGGGGACAGTTGGGTGGCTACACCTTC.

This rearrangement joins TRBV6-2 or TRBV6-3 to TRBJ2-5; 9 positions agree with TRBD1. CDR3 length equals 16 residues. V lost 5 bases and J lost 2; bases outside the gene matches: 9. The germline V gene has CDR1 MNHEY and CDR2 SVGEGT. The CDR3 spells CASSTGTGRIQETQYF. CDR3 DNA sequence: TGTGCCAGCAGTACCGGGACAGGGAGAATTCAAGAGACCCAGTACTTC.

V is TRBV6-5 and J is TRBJ2-2; 7 nucleotides line up with TRBD1. After removal of 8 bases from V and 2 bases from J, the junction contained 5 bases not matched to a gene. CDR3 length: 14 amino acids. The germline V gene encodes CDR1 MNHEY and CDR2 SVGAGI. Written as DNA, the CDR3 is TGTGCCAGCCACCGGGACAGTAACACCGGGGAGCTGTTTTTT. As protein: CASHRDSNTGELFF.

V and J are TRBV7-9 and TRBJ2-5, with 10 bases aligning to TRBD1. The junction had 4 bases not matched to a gene; V was cut back by 8 bases and J by 4 bases. From germline, CDR1 is SEHNR and CDR2 FQNEAQ (reference sequence). The CDR3 covers 13 residues. The CDR3 nucleotides are TGTGCCAGCCGAGGGACAGGGGTAGAGACCCAGTACTTC. It specifies CASRGTGVETQYF.

CDR3 in DNA: TGTGCCAGCAGTGCCGGACAGGGCGGCCCCTACGAGCAGTACTTC. Protein product: CASSAGQGGPYEQYF. The chain recombines TRBV6-4 with TRBJ2-7, with 8 bases fitting TRBD1. The germline V gene has CDR1 MRHNA and CDR2 SNTAGT. The CDR3 spans 15 residues. V gave up 4 bases and J gave up 2 bases; unmatched junction bases: 7.

This clone appeared once. The V gene is TRBV24-1, the J gene TRBJ1-2, with D possibly TRBD1 on 5 matching bases. Per germline, CDR1 KGHDR and CDR2 SFDVKD. V was pared by 4 bases and J by 4 bases, with 18 bases between. The length of the CDR3 is 16 residues. The CDR3 loop reads CATSDPGVRGGYGYTF. In nucleotides, the CDR3 is TGTGCCACCAGTGACCCCGGGGTGAGGGGAGGCTATGGCTACACCTTC.

This chain links TRBV27 with TRBJ2-2; D is ambiguous. CDR3 length: 13 residues. V lost 1 base to trimming and J lost 8 bases, with 8 bases between them. The V gene's germline CDR1 is MNHEY and CDR2 SMNVEV (reference sequence). CDR3 DNA sequence: TGTGCCAGCAGTTTATACCTGCAGGGGGAGCTGTTTTTT. Amino acids: CASSLYLQGELFF.

The V gene is TRBV9, the J gene TRBJ2-2; maybe TRBD1 (6 bases). The CDR3 sequence is 16 residues long. The germline gives CDR1 SGDLS, CDR2 YYNGEE. V lost 4 bases and J lost 0, with 13 bases in between. This CDR3 is CASSPRDKANTGELFF. The CDR3 nucleotides read TGTGCCAGCAGCCCCCGGGACAAAGCGAACACCGGGGAGCTGTTTTTT.

The V and J genes are TRBV5-1 and TRBJ2-2; 7 nucleotides match TRBD2. The CDR3 runs 18 residues. Germline CDR1 SGHRS, CDR2 YFSETQ. Trimming took 0 bases from V and 2 from J; bases not matched to a gene: 10. The chain's CDR3 is CASSLGSPAGPNTGELFF. The CDR3 region has the DNA TGCGCCAGCAGCTTGGGGAGTCCAGCGGGGCCCAACACCGGGGAGCTGTTTTTT.

The rearrangement uses TRBV19 and TRBJ1-6; a possible D gene is TRBD1 (5 bases). The CDR3 sequence is 12 residues long. V shed 7 bases and J shed 9 bases, with 10 bases lying between them. Germline-derived CDR1 and CDR2 are LNHDA and SQIVND (reference sequence). CDR3 sequence (DNA): TGTGCCAGTAATGCAGGGATTTCACCCCTCCACTTT. The encoded protein is CASNAGISPLHF.

The chain has TRBV18 and TRBJ1-1; no definite D call. Trimming took 4 bases from V and 1 from J, leaving 16 bases between them. This CDR3 region has 16 residues. Germline V gene sequence: CDR1 KGHSH, CDR2 LQKENI. The CDR3 loop is CASSQNSLGRNTEAFF. The CDR3 DNA follows: TGTGCCAGCTCACAAAATTCCCTTGGGAGGAACACTGAAGCTTTCTTT.

The chain couples TRBV18 to TRBJ1-1; a possible D gene is TRBD1 (6 bases). Germline CDR1 reads KGHSH; CDR2 reads LQKENI. V gave up 1 base and J gave up 0 bases, with 9 bases separating them. This CDR3 has 15 residues. The CDR3 protein is CASSPQTGMNTEAFF. Written as DNA, the CDR3 is TGTGCCAGCTCACCACAGACAGGAATGAACACTGAAGCTTTCTTT.

The count of this clone is one. This chain links TRBV9 with TRBJ1-2, with D possibly TRBD1 on 5 matching bases. Germline CDR1 reads SGDLS; CDR2 reads YYNGEE. V was trimmed by 0 bases and J by 4 bases, leaving 13 bases between them. The length of the CDR3 is 15 residues. CDR3 bases: TGTGCCAGCAGCGTAGGGGAAGGGGCGAGCTATGGCTACACCTTC. This sequence encodes CASSVGEGASYGYTF. Full variable domain (remainder filled in from reference TRBV9 and TRBJ1-2): DSGVTQTPKHLITATGQRVTLRCSPRSGDLSVYWYQQSLDQGLQFLIQYYNGEERAKGNILERFSAQQFPDLHSELNLSSLELGDSALYFCASSVGEGASYGYTFGSGTRLTVV.

The chain uses TRBV7-6 and TRBJ2-7, with D perhaps TRBD2 (5 bases). V lost 3 bases, J lost 6 bases, and 21 bases lay in between. The germline V gene encodes CDR1 SGHVS and CDR2 FNYEAQ. CDR3 size: 16 residues. The CDR3 reads CASSFKRGPGSSEQYF. DNA of the CDR3: TGTGCCAGCAGCTTCAAACGCGGACCGGGAAGTTCCGAGCAGTACTTC.

The chain is built from TRBV6-1 and TRBJ2-1; 9 bases fit TRBD2. Germline CDR1 reads MNHNS; CDR2 reads SASEGT. Unmatched junction bases numbered 4, after V lost 1 base and J lost 3 bases. The CDR3 loop spans 16 amino acids. CDR3 residues: CASSEELAGFYNEQFF. The CDR3 DNA reads as TGTGCCAGCAGTGAAGAACTAGCGGGCTTCTACAATGAGCAGTTCTTC.

CDR3 protein: CASGQGASIIGYTF. The CDR3 bases are TGTGCCAGCGGACAGGGAGCTTCGATTATAGGCTACACCTTC. V usage is TRBV7-3 and J usage is TRBJ1-2; 8 nucleotides line up with TRBD1. CDR1 and CDR2 from the germline V gene are SGHTA and FQGTGA. CDR3 size: 14 residues. Trimming cost V 8 bases and J 8 bases; bases outside gene matches: 13.